One sample yielded the 3 T cell receptor beta chains listed below, sequenced in a study of blood T cell repertoires in COVID-19. Sequencing was performed with immunoSEQ multiplex PCR; in TCRdb, only in-frame clones are kept and a portion is missing. Of 100,000 to 150,000 clones in the sample, approximately 85% were seen once. Specimen: peripheral blood. Source of these receptors: a woman older than 75 with COVID-19, enrolled during active disease.

V and J are TRBV27 and TRBJ1-3, with D maybe TRBD1 (5 bases). The CDR3 has 16 amino acids. The V end lost 5 bases, the J end lost 2 bases, and 16 bases lay between the germline ends. The germline gives CDR1 MNHEY, CDR2 SMNVEV (reference sequence). The CDR3 bases are TGTGCCAGCAGTGGTCACAGGTTTGGTACTGGAAACACCATATATTTT. Encoded protein: CASSGHRFGTGNTIYF.

The V gene is TRBV2, the J gene TRBJ2-1, with D maybe TRBD2 (6 bases). This CDR3 is 15 amino acids long. Trimming removed 5 bases at V and 4 bases at J, with 15 bases between. Germline V gives CDR1 SNHLY, CDR2 FYNNEI. Written as DNA, the CDR3 is TGTGCCAGCAGTAAGACTGCAAGCGGGTACAATGAGCAGTTCTTC. Translating gives CASSKTASGYNEQFF.

The gene calls are TRBV4-2 and TRBJ1-2; D gene ambiguous. The CDR3 totals 14 residues. Germline V gene lookup returns CDR1 LGHNA and CDR2 YNFKEQ. Trimming took 0 bases from V and 7 from J, leaving 12 bases between them. The CDR3 DNA reads as TGTGCCAGCAGCCAAGATTCGGCGGGCTCTGGCTACACCTTC. This codes for CASSQDSAGSGYTF.